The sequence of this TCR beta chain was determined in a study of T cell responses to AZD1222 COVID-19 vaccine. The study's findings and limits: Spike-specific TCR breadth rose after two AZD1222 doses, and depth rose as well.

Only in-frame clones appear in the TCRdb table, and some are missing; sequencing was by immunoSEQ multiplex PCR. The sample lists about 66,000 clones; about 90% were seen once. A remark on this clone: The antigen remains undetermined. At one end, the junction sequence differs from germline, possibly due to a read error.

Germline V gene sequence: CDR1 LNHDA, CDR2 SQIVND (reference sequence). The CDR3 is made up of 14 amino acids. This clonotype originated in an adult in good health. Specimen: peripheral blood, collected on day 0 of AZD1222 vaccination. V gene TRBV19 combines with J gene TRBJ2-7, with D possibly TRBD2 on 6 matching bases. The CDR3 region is CASSLLADSCEQYF. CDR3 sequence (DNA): TGTGCCAGTAGCCTACTAGCCGACTCCTGCGAGCAGTACTTC. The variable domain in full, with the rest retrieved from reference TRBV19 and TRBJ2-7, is DGGITQSPKYLFRKEGQNVTLSCEQNLNHDAMYWYRQDPGQGLRLIYYSQIVNDFQKGDIAEGYSVSREKKESFPLTVTSAQKNPTAFYLCASSLLADSCEQYFGPGTRLTVT.